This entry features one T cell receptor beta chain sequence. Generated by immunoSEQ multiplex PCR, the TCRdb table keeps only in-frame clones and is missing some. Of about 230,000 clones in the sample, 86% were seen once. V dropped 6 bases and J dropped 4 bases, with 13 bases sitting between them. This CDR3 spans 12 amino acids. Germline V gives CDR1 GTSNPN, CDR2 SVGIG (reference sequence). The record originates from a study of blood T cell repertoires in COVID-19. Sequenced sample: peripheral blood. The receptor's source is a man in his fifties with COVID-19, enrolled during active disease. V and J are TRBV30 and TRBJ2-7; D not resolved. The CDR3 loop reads CACTKGRYEQYF. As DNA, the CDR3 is TGTGCCTGTACTAAAGGCAGATACGAGCAGTACTTC.